The 19 T cell receptor beta chains presented below share a single source sample, sequenced in a study of early T cells in non-severe SARS-CoV-2 infection. Each CDR3 protein gets one entry after TCRdb re-called the 5' RACE reads with MiXCR. The table shows around 30,000 distinct CDR3 sequences, with about 5% occurring only once. Specimen: whole blood. The receptors here all came from an adult who was a healthcare worker with PCR-confirmed SARS-CoV-2 infection or an uninfected control (not recorded which).

This clonotype was recorded at least ten times. The chain employs TRBV12-3 or TRBV12-4 and TRBJ2-3; D remains ambiguous. The CDR3 is 12 residues long. Trimming shortened V by 3 bases and J by 2 bases, and 3 bases separated the two germline ends. The CDR3 DNA follows: TGTGCCAGCAGTTTCGTCACAGATACGCAGTATTTT. Amino acids: CASSFVTDTQYF.

This clonotype was seen ten or more times. The chain carries TRBV7-9 and TRBJ2-5, with a possible D match to TRBD2 (6 bases). V was cut by 1 base and J by 7 bases, with 19 bases left in between. CDR1 is SEHNR, CDR2 FQNEAQ, per germline (reference sequence). This CDR3 has 16 residues. CDR3 sequence reads: CASSLEYGSPGGTQYF. The CDR3 nucleotides read TGTGCCAGCAGCTTAGAGTATGGCTCCCCCGGGGGGACCCAGTACTTC.

In its sample, this clonotype was seen many times. V and J are TRBV9 and TRBJ1-6; D might be TRBD1 (6 bases). The CDR3 runs to 16 residues. The germline CDR1 and CDR2 sequences are SGDLS and YYNGEE. The V and J ends lost 4 bases and 2 bases respectively, with 13 bases between them. The CDR3 DNA reads as TGTGCCAGCAGCCTCCGGGACACCACCTATAATTCACCCCTCCACTTT. It specifies CASSLRDTTYNSPLHF. Filled out from reference TRBV9 and TRBJ1-6, the complete variable domain reads DSGVTQTPKHLITATGQRVTLRCSPRSGDLSVYWYQQSLDQGLQFLIQYYNGEERAKGNILERFSAQQFPDLHSELNLSSLELGDSALYFCASSLRDTTYNSPLHFGNGTRLTVT.

This clonotype was seen many times. This rearrangement joins TRBV20-1 to TRBJ2-1; TRBD2 agrees at 14 bases. The CDR3 spans 14 residues. V gave up 6 bases and J gave up 5 bases; unmatched junction bases: 3. Germline CDR1 is DFQATT and CDR2 is SNEGSKA (reference sequence). The CDR3: CSARTSGGNNEQFF. The CDR3 nucleotides are TGCAGTGCGAGGACTAGCGGGGGGAACAATGAGCAGTTCTTC.

The J gene is TRBJ2-5, the V gene TRBV7-8; TRBD2 agrees at 8 bases. The J segment lost 5 bases and the V segment lost 3 bases, leaving 17 bases of the junction unmatched. The CDR3 is made up of 18 amino acids. CDR1 is SGHVS, CDR2 FQNEAQ, per germline. CDR3 nucleotide sequence: TGTGCCAGCAGCTTGGGGGAGGTTGTAGCGGGATCATGGGAGACCCAGTACTTC. This encodes CASSLGEVVAGSWETQYF.

The chain couples TRBV27 to TRBJ2-1; D gene unclear. V lost 6 bases, J lost 5 bases, and 8 bases lay in between. The CDR3 loop spans 12 amino acids. Looked up from germline, CDR1 is MNHEY and CDR2 is SMNVEV (reference sequence). As DNA, the CDR3 is TGTGCCAGCAGAGGCGGACACAATGAGCAGTTCTTC. Amino acid sequence: CASRGGHNEQFF.

This clonotype came up many times. This chain uses TRBV20-1 with TRBJ2-2; 8 bases match TRBD1. The CDR3 spans 14 residues. The junction had 5 bases not matched to a gene; V was cut back by 4 bases and J by 4 bases. Germline V gene lookup returns CDR1 DFQATT and CDR2 SNEGSKA (reference sequence). The CDR3 loop reads CSATGGQGTGELFF. CDR3 DNA: TGCAGTGCTACAGGGGGCCAGGGCACCGGGGAGCTGTTTTTT.

This clonotype showed up many times. The chain couples TRBV19 to TRBJ1-2; D gene ambiguous. CDR3 length: 13 residues. Trimming pared 3 bases from V and 0 bases from J, leaving 5 bases between. Germline CDR1 is LNHDA and CDR2 is SQIVND (reference sequence). The CDR3 spells CASSMAANYGYTF. The CDR3 DNA reads as TGTGCCAGTAGTATGGCAGCTAACTATGGCTACACCTTC.

This clonotype was counted at least ten times. CDR3 sequence (DNA): TGTGCCACCAGTGATTCTTTTGGGACAGGGAGCAATGGCTACACCTTC. Translated, it gives CATSDSFGTGSNGYTF. V usage is TRBV24-1 and J usage is TRBJ1-2, with TRBD1 matching 9 bases. CDR3 length: 16 amino acids. Germline CDR1 reads KGHDR; CDR2 reads SFDVKD. V dropped 2 bases and J dropped 6; count of bases not matched to a gene: 9.

The rearrangement links TRBV7-9 to TRBJ2-1, with a weak D call TRBD2 (6 bases). The germline gives CDR1 SEHNR, CDR2 FQNEAQ (reference sequence). The CDR3 contains 15 residues. Trimming took off 5 bases at V and 5 bases at J, with 16 bases between the two ends. The CDR3 DNA is TGTGCCAGCAGCGTCGGAAGCGGAGGGGACAATGAGCAGTTCTTC. This codes for CASSVGSGGDNEQFF.

In this sample, this clonotype turned up many times. The V gene is TRBV7-9, the J gene TRBJ2-3, with a possible D match to TRBD1 (5 bases). From germline, CDR1 is SEHNR and CDR2 FQNEAQ (reference sequence). The CDR3 consists of 18 residues. The V gene lost 1 base and the J gene lost 0 bases, with 17 bases spanning the gap. The CDR3 sequence is CASSLVRTTRSSTDTQYF. The CDR3 nucleotides read TGTGCCAGCAGCTTAGTTCGGACAACTCGTTCTAGCACAGATACGCAGTATTTT.

This clonotype was counted at least ten times. CDR3 sequence: CASIGGQGITDTQYF. DNA for the CDR3: TGTGCCAGCATCGGAGGACAGGGGATCACAGATACGCAGTATTTT. The rearrangement links TRBV6-6 to TRBJ2-3, with 9 bases aligning to TRBD1. V lost 7 bases and J lost 2; bases outside the gene matches: 7. Germline CDR1 is MNHNY and CDR2 is SVGAGI (reference sequence). This CDR3 is 15 amino acids long.

This clonotype was counted at least ten times. J is TRBJ1-2 and V is TRBV7-9; D uncertain. Trimming removed 3 bases at V and 8 bases at J, with 13 bases between. The CDR3 totals 13 residues. CDR1 is SEHNR, CDR2 FQNEAQ, per germline (reference sequence). The chain's CDR3 is CASSFQSLGGYTF. The CDR3 DNA reads TGTGCCAGCAGCTTCCAGTCACTAGGAGGCTACACCTTC.

This clonotype was observed at least ten times. The rearrangement joins TRBV24-1 to TRBJ2-2, with D perhaps assigned TRBD1 or TRBD2 (6 bases each). The V end was cut by 3 bases, the J end by 1 base, with 14 bases between. The CDR3 has 17 residues. Germline lookup yields CDR1 KGHDR and CDR2 SFDVKD. CDR3: CATSDAGHLRNTGELFF. The DNA for the CDR3 is TGTGCCACCAGTGATGCGGGACACCTGAGGAACACCGGGGAGCTGTTTTTT.

By frequency in the sample, this clonotype is medium-sized. This sequence joins TRBV20-1 and TRBJ2-7; TRBD1 is a possible D gene (7 bases). Trimming cost V 5 bases and J 1 base, with 30 bases left between them. Germline V gives CDR1 DFQATT, CDR2 SNEGSKA (reference sequence). The CDR3 length is 19 residues. The CDR3 DNA reads TGCAGTGCTTTAGACAGGGAGAAATTGAGGCGCGGGATATCCTACGAGCAGTACTTC. Its translation: CSALDREKLRRGISYEQYF.

The chain employs TRBV12-3 or TRBV12-4 and TRBJ2-5; 9 bases are a match to TRBD2. J was trimmed by 5 bases and V by 7 bases; bases with no gene match: 17. This CDR3 region has 17 residues. DNA of the CDR3: TGTGCCAGCACCCGACGTCGAGCGGGAGGACCGGGGGAGACCCAGTACTTC. This translates into CASTRRRAGGPGETQYF.

This clonotype occurred many times. The chain links TRBV11-2 to TRBJ2-2; no reliable D call. Germline CDR1 is SGHAT and CDR2 is FQNNGV. Trimming took off 7 bases at V and 1 base at J, with 4 bases between the two ends. The CDR3 consists of 12 residues. The CDR3: CASNKNTGELFF. Here the CDR3 DNA reads TGTGCCAGCAACAAGAACACCGGGGAGCTGTTTTTT.

This clonotype rates as medium-sized. This chain uses TRBV7-9 with TRBJ2-1; D call uncertain. The CDR3 extends over 17 amino acids. V shed 5 bases and J shed 2 bases, with 19 bases lying between them. Germline V gene data show CDR1 as SEHNR and CDR2 as FQNEAQ (reference sequence). In nucleotides, the CDR3 is TGTGCCAGCAGCCCGTGGGCCTTAGGGCCTACCTACAATGAGCAGTTCTTC. Its translation is CASSPWALGPTYNEQFF.

This clonotype was seen more than once but under ten times. This chain links TRBV7-9 with TRBJ1-3; 8 nucleotides agree with TRBD1. The CDR3 runs 14 residues. Germline assignment: CDR1 SEHNR and CDR2 FQNEAQ (reference sequence). With V trimmed by 10 bases and J by 0 bases, 5 bases remained unmatched. The CDR3 DNA reads as TGTGCCATGGGACAGGATTTCTCTGGAAACACCATATATTTT. This codes for CAMGQDFSGNTIYF.